Below, 20 T cell receptor beta chains from the same sample are listed, as sequenced in a study of shared clonotypes between healthy human individuals (dated by TCRdb to about 2020). Library construction relied on the immunoSEQ multiplex PCR assay. Here the immuneACCESS table is served through TCRdb, limited to in-frame sequences with V and J called. Missing clones are a known gap in these copies; in checked studies unresolved V genes cover under half, and the rest lacks a known reason. The sample table shows some 2.4 million clones, and over 85% are seen once. Around 0.37% of the sample is taken by the ten largest. Input material: naive CD4+ T cells from PBMCs. The cell subset or site label, read with the paper, signifies: CD45RA+ positively selected. These receptors originate from a man younger than 35 in good health. Some clones in this sample may be carry-over from other donors' samples.

Remarks on this clone: Other DNA sequences in the same sample also yield this CDR3. The chain links TRBV7-2 to TRBJ2-5; unclear D gene. Germline V gives CDR1 SGHTA, CDR2 FQGNSA. The CDR3 has 14 amino acids. Between the trimmed V and J ends, which lost 2 bases and 2 bases, there was a span of 9 bases. This chain's CDR3 is CASSLRQLQETQYF. The CDR3 nucleotides are TGTGCCAGCAGCTTACGTCAGCTTCAAGAGACCCAGTACTTC.

A few counts support this clone. The rearrangement joins TRBV29-1 to TRBJ1-1; a possible D gene is TRBD1 (5 bases). V was clipped by 8 bases and J by 0 bases, with 16 bases between them. Germline V CDR1 and CDR2: SQVTM, ANQGSEA. This CDR3 contains 14 residues. CDR3 coding DNA: TGCAGCCACCTCCGGCGGACATTGAACACTGAAGCTTTCTTT. The encoded protein is CSHLRRTLNTEAFF.

The chain is built from TRBV14 and TRBJ2-7; 10 bases fit TRBD1. J gave up 9 bases and V 4 bases, and 12 bases lay outside the gene matches. Germline CDR1 and CDR2: SGHDN and FVKESK. The CDR3 is made up of 15 amino acids. The CDR3 DNA sequence: TGTGCCAGCAGCCCGTCGGACAGGGGGTTAAGTTTGCAGTACTTC. As protein: CASSPSDRGLSLQYF.

The chain links TRBV6-1 to TRBJ1-1; 8 bases line up with TRBD1. CDR1 is MNHNS and CDR2 is SASEGT in the germline V gene. There are 13 residues in the CDR3. V lost 6 bases, J lost 4 bases, and 4 bases stayed unmatched. The CDR3 protein is CASRGQGFTEAFF. DNA for the CDR3: TGTGCCAGCAGAGGACAGGGATTCACTGAAGCTTTCTTT.

The CDR3 spells CASRSARQETQYF. CDR3 DNA: TGCGCCAGCAGGAGCGCAAGGCAAGAGACCCAGTACTTC. This chain links TRBV5-1 with TRBJ2-5; D call uncertain. Trimming stripped 5 bases from V and 2 bases from J, with 10 bases between. Germline V gene data show CDR1 as SGHRS and CDR2 as YFSETQ. This CDR3 has 13 residues.

This clone was recorded once. The J gene is TRBJ2-7, the V gene TRBV6-1; D remains unclear. Germline V gene lookup returns CDR1 MNHNS and CDR2 SASEGT. V was cut by 5 bases and J by 4 bases, with 12 bases left in between. The CDR3 extends over 13 amino acids. The CDR3 protein is CASSSPVSYEQYF. Written as DNA, the CDR3 is TGTGCCAGCAGTAGCCCGGTGAGTTACGAGCAGTACTTC.

J is TRBJ2-2 and V is TRBV7-9; the D is unclear. V dropped 1 base and J dropped 7 bases, with 10 bases sitting between them. This CDR3 is 14 amino acids long. Germline V gives CDR1 SEHNR, CDR2 FQNEAQ (reference sequence). This chain's CDR3 is CASSLGFGFGELFF. Here the CDR3 DNA reads TGTGCCAGCAGCTTAGGTTTTGGGTTCGGGGAGCTGTTTTTT.

A remark on this clone: At the DNA level, this CDR3 is encoded by other sequences in the same sample as well. The CDR3 loop reads CASSKTDTQYF. DNA for the CDR3: TGTGCCAGTAGTAAGACAGATACGCAGTATTTT. The genes are TRBV19 and TRBJ2-3; D uncertain. Trimming took 4 bases from V and 3 from J, leaving 2 bases between them. The CDR3 length is 11 residues. The germline V gene encodes CDR1 LNHDA and CDR2 SQIVND (reference sequence).

The chain combines TRBV29-1 with TRBJ1-3; 9 nucleotides line up with TRBD1. Germline trimming cut 7 bases from V and 8 bases from J; bases unmatched to any gene: 6. The CDR3 extends over 12 amino acids. The germline V gene has CDR1 SQVTM and CDR2 ANQGSEA. CDR3 coding DNA: TGCAGCGGCGACAGGGGGAGGGACACCATATATTTT. Amino acids: CSGDRGRDTIYF. Looking up the rest from reference TRBV29-1 and TRBJ1-3 gives the full variable domain: SAVISQKPSRDICQRGTSLTIQCQVDSQVTMMFWYRQQPGQSLTLIATANQGSEATYESGFVIDKFPISRPNLTFSTLTVSNMSPEDSSIYLCSGDRGRDTIYFGEGSWLTVV.

The rearrangement links TRBV11-2 to TRBJ1-5; maybe TRBD1 (5 bases). In germline, CDR1 is SGHAT, CDR2 FQNNGV. V shed 5 bases and J shed 0 bases, with 8 bases lying between them. The CDR3 is 14 residues long. The CDR3 sequence is CASSRTPSNQPQHF. DNA of the CDR3: TGTGCCAGCAGCCGGACACCTAGCAATCAGCCCCAGCATTTT. The complete variable domain, with remaining parts taken from reference TRBV11-2 and TRBJ1-5, reads EAGVAQSPRYKIIEKRQSVAFWCNPISGHATLYWYQQILGQGPKLLIQFQNNGVVDDSQLPKDRFSAERLKGVDSTLKIQPAKLEDSAVYLCASSRTPSNQPQHFGDGTRLSIL.

The V and J genes are TRBV4-2 and TRBJ1-2, with a possible D match to TRBD1 (6 bases). V lost 0 bases to trimming and J lost 6 bases, with 17 bases between them. Germline loops: CDR1 LGHNA, CDR2 YNFKEQ. This CDR3 has 16 residues. The CDR3 loop reads CASSQDLGGPRHGYTF. The CDR3 coding sequence is TGTGCCAGCAGCCAAGATCTTGGGGGGCCCCGCCATGGCTACACCTTC.

This chain uses TRBV5-8 with TRBJ2-3; D is uncertain. CDR1 is SGHTS and CDR2 is YDEGEE in the germline V gene. V lost 4 bases and J lost 6, with 9 bases in between. This CDR3 region has 12 residues. The CDR3 loop is CASSPRVDTQYF. As DNA, the CDR3 is TGTGCCAGCAGCCCACGGGTGGATACGCAGTATTTT.

Only one count was recorded for this clone. This chain links TRBV29-1 with TRBJ2-1; 7 nucleotides match TRBD2. V dropped 7 bases and J dropped 3; count of bases not matched to a gene: 6. Germline loops: CDR1 SQVTM, CDR2 ANQGSEA. The CDR3 covers 13 residues. CDR3 amino acids: CSAPGRLYNEQFF. The CDR3 DNA sequence: TGCAGCGCACCCGGGAGGCTCTACAATGAGCAGTTCTTC.

This rearrangement joins TRBV7-8 to TRBJ1-5, with 7 positions matching TRBD1. Germline V lookup: CDR1 SGHVS, CDR2 FQNEAQ. The CDR3 length is 15 residues. With 4 bases clipped from V and 7 bases from J, the junction kept 10 bases outside the gene matches. The CDR3 spells CASSSGGRIGQPQHF. Written as DNA, the CDR3 is TGTGCCAGCAGCTCAGGGGGACGAATTGGACAGCCCCAGCATTTT.

The chain carries TRBV7-9 and TRBJ2-6; tentatively, D is TRBD2 (6 bases). There are 18 residues in the CDR3. Germline V gives CDR1 SEHNR, CDR2 FQNEAQ (reference sequence). V dropped 4 bases and J dropped 2 bases, with 18 bases sitting between them. CDR3 loop: CASSSSRGGDPGANVLTF. The CDR3 DNA is TGTGCCAGCAGCTCAAGCCGAGGAGGGGACCCTGGGGCCAACGTCCTGACTTTC.

V and J are TRBV5-1 and TRBJ2-7; 12 nucleotides match TRBD1. The V gene's germline CDR1 is SGHRS and CDR2 YFSETQ. After removal of 1 base from V and 7 bases from J, the junction contained 6 bases not matched to a gene. The CDR3 contains 15 residues. The DNA for the CDR3 is TGCGCCAGCAGCTTGTTTGGGACAGGGGGCCGGGAGCAGTACTTC. Translated, it gives CASSLFGTGGREQYF.

The rearrangement links TRBV2 to TRBJ1-1; D is possibly TRBD1 (5 bases). CDR1 and CDR2 (germline): SNHLY, FYNNEI. Trimming took off 6 bases at V and 7 bases at J, with 12 bases between the two ends. The CDR3 covers 12 residues. Here the CDR3 DNA reads TGTGCCAGCAGGGGGCGGGGTATTGAAGCTTTCTTT. It specifies CASRGRGIEAFF.

The chain recombines TRBV15 with TRBJ2-3; tentatively, D is TRBD1 or TRBD2 (5 bases each). CDR1 is LNHNV and CDR2 is YYDKDF in the germline V gene (reference sequence). This CDR3 has 13 residues. The V gene lost 2 bases and the J gene lost 10 bases, with 13 bases spanning the gap. CDR3 DNA sequence: TGTGCCACCAGCAGACCGACAGCGGTCTCGCAGTATTTT. Residues: CATSRPTAVSQYF.

CDR3 sequence reads: CASSPTGTYGYTF. CDR3 DNA sequence: TGTGCCAGCAGTCCAACAGGGACTTATGGCTACACCTTC. The rearrangement joins TRBV7-8 to TRBJ1-2; weak D call: TRBD1 (6 bases). This CDR3 is built from 13 residues. With 6 bases removed from V and 5 bases from J, the gap between germline ends came to 13 bases. Looked up from germline, CDR1 is SGHVS and CDR2 is FQNEAQ.

The chain employs TRBV5-6 and TRBJ1-2; 12 positions agree with TRBD1. V lost 5 bases, J lost 5 bases, and 13 bases stayed unmatched. CDR3 length equals 17 residues. The germline CDR1 and CDR2 sequences are SGHDT and YYEEEE. DNA of the CDR3: TGTGCCAGCAGTCCCGGGACAGGGGGCTACCTAAAGTATGGCTACACCTTC. This sequence encodes CASSPGTGGYLKYGYTF. The full variable domain, completed using reference TRBV5-6 and TRBJ1-2, is DAGVTQSPTHLIKTRGQQVTLRCSPKSGHDTVSWYQQALGQGPQFIFQYYEEEERQRGNFPDRFSGHQFPNYSSELNVNALLLGDSALYLCASSPGTGGYLKYGYTFGSGTRLTVV.